Following are 18 T cell receptor beta chains from one sample sequenced in a study of cytomegalovirus exposure and HLA in healthy donors (dated by TCRdb to about 2017). Library creation used the immunoSEQ multiplex PCR assay. The multiplex PCR relied on a mix of 60 forward primers for TCR Vbeta segments and 13 reverse primers for TCR Jbeta segments. This is the immuneACCESS table as TCRdb keeps it, with only in-frame sequences that have V and J called. A part of the clones is gone; compared with another copy, unresolved V genes explain less than half, and the rest is unexplained. The sample data list around 93,000 clones, and 55% to 70% of these were observed just once. Around 5.6% of the sample comes from the top ten. The sample consisted of PBMCs. Receptor source: a boy younger than 18 in good health and CMV-seropositive.

This clone was seen a handful of times. The chain joins TRBV9 to TRBJ2-7; possible D gene TRBD2, 6 bases. Trimming took off 4 bases at V and 7 bases at J, with 12 bases between the two ends. CDR1 SGDLS and CDR2 YYNGEE come from the germline V gene. This CDR3 has 12 amino acids. This CDR3 reads CASSSGRGEQYF. DNA for the CDR3: TGTGCCAGCAGCTCAGGACGGGGGGAGCAGTACTTC.

V gene TRBV30 combines with J gene TRBJ2-2, with 9 bases lining up with TRBD1. V lost 8 bases, J lost 4 bases, and 8 bases stayed unmatched. The CDR3 extends over 14 amino acids. Germline loops: CDR1 GTSNPN, CDR2 SVGIG (reference sequence). For the CDR3, the DNA is TGTGCCCGGGCCGGGACAGGGCCCACCGGGGAGCTGTTTTTT. Translated, it gives CARAGTGPTGELFF.

The rearrangement links TRBV7-8 to TRBJ1-1; 8 positions agree with TRBD1. The CDR3 has 14 amino acids. With 5 bases clipped from V and 2 bases from J, the junction kept 4 bases outside the gene matches. CDR1 is SGHVS and CDR2 is FQNEAQ in the germline V gene. The CDR3 nucleotides read TGTGCCAGCAGCAGGGACAGGAAAAACACTGAAGCTTTCTTT. Protein: CASSRDRKNTEAFF.

This rearrangement joins TRBV4-3 to TRBJ2-5; maybe TRBD1 (6 bases). From germline, CDR1 is LGHNA and CDR2 YSLEER. This CDR3 spans 15 amino acids. V was trimmed by 3 bases and J by 4 bases, leaving 15 bases between them. This CDR3 is CASSQESGDGETQYF. DNA of the CDR3: TGCGCCAGCAGCCAGGAATCAGGGGACGGAGAGACCCAGTACTTC.

This chain uses TRBV4-3 with TRBJ2-2; D ambiguous. The CDR3 is 14 amino acids. V lost 1 base and J lost 4, with 7 bases in between. Germline V gene lookup returns CDR1 LGHNA and CDR2 YSLEER. The CDR3 DNA sequence: TGCGCCAGCAGCCAAGCCACACGCACCGGGGAGCTGTTTTTT. This sequence encodes CASSQATRTGELFF.

J is TRBJ2-7 and V is TRBV29-1, with 8 bases that match TRBD2. CDR3 size: 15 residues. Losses at the gene ends were 0 bases for V and 6 bases for J; bases not matched to a gene: 10. Germline V lookup: CDR1 SQVTM, CDR2 ANQGSEA. For the CDR3, the DNA is TGCAGCGTTGAAGACCCTGACGCGGGAGGTGCCGAGCAGTACTTC. This codes for CSVEDPDAGGAEQYF.

This chain joins TRBV6-5 and TRBJ1-5; D is unresolved. The germline gives CDR1 MNHEY, CDR2 SVGAGI. Trimming left V 6 bases short and J 5 bases short, with 17 bases between. CDR3 length equals 15 residues. CDR3 residues: CASSPLGGPHQPQHF. The CDR3 nucleotides are TGTGCCAGCAGCCCTCTCGGAGGACCCCATCAGCCCCAGCATTTT.

This clone was detected a few times. One end of the junction fails to match germline, which may point to a read error. The chain joins TRBV7-9 to TRBJ2-6; D is unresolved. There are 14 residues in the CDR3. Germline loops: CDR1 SEHNR, CDR2 FQNEAQ (reference sequence). The CDR3 region has the DNA TGTGCCAGCAGCTTCCAGTCTGCGGCCAACGTCCTGACTTTC. Translation: CASSFQSAANVLTF.

The V call is TRBV5-6, the J call TRBJ1-5; TRBD1 agrees at 7 bases. The CDR3 totals 17 residues. The V and J ends lost 0 bases and 1 base, in that order; junction bases with no gene match: 7. Germline V gives CDR1 SGHDT, CDR2 YYEEEE. In DNA form, the CDR3 reads TGTGCCAGCAGCTTGGCCTTGACAGGGACAAGCAATCAGCCCCAGCATTTT. Translating gives CASSLALTGTSNQPQHF.

This clone was observed a handful of times. V gene TRBV6-5 combines with J gene TRBJ1-5; D unresolved. Germline CDR1 reads MNHEY; CDR2 reads SVGAGI. This CDR3 contains 13 residues. The V and J ends lost 11 bases and 2 bases respectively, with 13 bases between them. The CDR3 DNA reads TGTGCCGCCGGGGTGAGAGGCAATCAGCCCCAGCATTTT. Translating gives CAAGVRGNQPQHF.

The chain joins TRBV27 to TRBJ2-2; maybe TRBD2 (5 bases). The CDR3 has 14 residues. Germline values: CDR1 MNHEY, CDR2 SMNVEV (reference sequence). Trimming removed 2 bases at V and 5 bases at J, with 9 bases between. As DNA, the CDR3 is TGTGCCAGCAGTTTAGGCACGGGGACCGGGGAGCTGTTTTTT. This encodes CASSLGTGTGELFF.

This clone showed up just a few times. This chain connects TRBV6-5 to TRBJ2-1, with no clear D. CDR3 length equals 11 residues. Between the trimmed V and J ends, which lost 3 bases and 8 bases, there was a span of 5 bases. The germline gives CDR1 MNHEY, CDR2 SVGAGI. The CDR3 loop is CASSYLDEQFF. The CDR3 nucleotides read TGTGCCAGCAGTTATCTTGATGAGCAGTTCTTC.

The chain uses TRBV5-8 and TRBJ2-1; tentatively, D is TRBD1 (5 bases). The CDR3 totals 14 residues. The ends were cut back, 0 bases at V and 3 bases at J, with 7 bases in the middle. CDR1 and CDR2 from the germline V gene are SGHTS and YDEGEE. The CDR3 here is CASSLGQIYNEQFF. The CDR3 coding sequence is TGTGCCAGCAGCTTGGGACAGATCTACAATGAGCAGTTCTTC.

In its sample, this clone was seen a few times. The junction departs from germline at one end; a sequencing error may be responsible. The V call is TRBV5-1, the J call TRBJ1-2, with D unclear. The CDR3 consists of 13 residues. Germline-derived CDR1 and CDR2 are SGHRS and YFSETQ. The CDR3 is CASSWTGSSGYPF. The DNA for the CDR3 is TGCGCCAGCAGCTGGACCGGGAGTTCTGGCTACCCCTTC.

The V gene is TRBV7-3, the J gene TRBJ2-7; tentative D call: TRBD2 (6 bases). Germline assignment: CDR1 SGHTA and CDR2 FQGTGA. Deletions cut 5 bases from V and 4 bases from J, with 18 bases between. The CDR3 consists of 15 residues. The CDR3 sequence is CASSPTGVADYEQYF. CDR3 nucleotides: TGTGCCAGCAGCCCAACGGGAGTCGCGGATTACGAGCAGTACTTC. Full variable domain (missing parts from reference TRBV7-3 and TRBJ2-7): GAGVSQTPSNKVTEKGKYVELRCDPISGHTALYWYRQSLGQGPEFLIYFQGTGAADDSGLPNDRFFAVRPEGSVSTLKIQRTERGDSAVYLCASSPTGVADYEQYFGPGTRLTVT.

This clone occurred a few times. The chain combines TRBV6-1 with TRBJ1-2; possible D gene TRBD1, 6 bases. V was trimmed by 6 bases and J by 3 bases, leaving 17 bases between them. Germline loops: CDR1 MNHNS, CDR2 SASEGT. There are 15 residues in the CDR3. CDR3: CASSQARTEYYGYTF. CDR3 coding DNA: TGTGCCAGCAGCCAGGCCAGGACAGAATACTATGGCTACACCTTC.

The chain combines TRBV6-5 with TRBJ2-7; 9 positions match TRBD1. V shed 6 bases, J shed 9 bases, and the junction held 6 bases outside the gene matches. This CDR3 spans 12 amino acids. Germline loops: CDR1 MNHEY, CDR2 SVGAGI. The CDR3 protein is CASSLGQGMQYF. The CDR3 DNA sequence: TGTGCCAGCAGCCTAGGACAGGGGATGCAGTACTTC.

This clone was found a few times. The chain recombines TRBV11-2 with TRBJ1-1, with 7 bases fitting TRBD1. The trim removed 5 bases at V and 2 bases at J, leaving 8 bases unmatched. Germline CDR1 reads SGHAT; CDR2 reads FQNNGV. This CDR3 region has 15 residues. Here the CDR3 DNA reads TGTGCCAGCAGCCCGATGACAGGGCGCAACACTGAAGCTTTCTTT. Translation: CASSPMTGRNTEAFF.